Sequencing of this T cell receptor (beta chain) was carried out in a study of identical twins. There are a few counts of this clonotype. What it binds is unknown. TCRdb used MiXCR to reprocess the 5' RACE reads, holding one entry per CDR3 protein. The table includes around 690,000 distinct CDR3 sequences, about 20% detected once. The CDR3 is made up of 14 amino acids. V lost 7 bases, J lost 7 bases, and 17 bases lay in between. Overall study findings and caveats: Fewer insertions marked abundant cord blood beta clonotypes; young adult naive trended weakly, memory not at all.

Each donor was a healthy Caucasian. The sample was also reused in another study, on T cells expressing NK-cell markers. That work states: Questions lingered over whether expanded NKG2C+ T cell clones were HCMV-specific.

Sequencing was carried out using PBMCs. This sequence originates from a woman younger than 30 in good health. V usage is TRBV12-3 or TRBV12-4 and J usage is TRBJ2-1; D not resolved. As DNA, the CDR3 is TGTGCCAGCACCTTGACTCCTGAAGGAAATGAGCAGTTCTTC. Amino acids: CASTLTPEGNEQFF.